Described below is a single T cell receptor (beta chain) sequence and its context. Its antigen is unknown. The data stem from a study of OX40 agonist ivuxolimab in advanced cancers. Study-wide background: In three patients, partial responses were observed, one with hepatocellular carcinoma and two with cutaneous melanoma. Study-wide results and limits: Averaged across samples, CD8+ T cells carried more expanded clones than CD4+ did. Researchers did not establish what antigens the expanded peripheral T cells target.

Assay: immunoSEQ multiplex PCR; the TCRdb copy retains only in-frame clones and omits some. The table records around 26,000 clones, roughly 79% of them present only once. The source material was CD4+ or CD8+ T cells sorted from blood, sampled in a trial of the OX40 agonist ivuxolimab. The origin of this receptor is an adult with an advanced solid tumor such as melanoma, head and neck, liver or kidney cancer.

CDR3 DNA sequence: TGTGCCAGCAGCCAAGAACAGGGTTCCCCAACGCAGTATTTT. This encodes CASSQEQGSPTQYF. The chain recombines TRBV4-2 with TRBJ2-3; perhaps TRBD1 as D (6 bases). V was clipped by 0 bases and J by 9 bases, with 13 bases between them. Germline CDR1 and CDR2: LGHNA and YNFKEQ. This CDR3 contains 14 residues.